The 19 T cell receptor beta chains reported below all come from one sample, sequenced in a study of shared clonotypes between healthy human individuals. TCRdb keeps only in-frame clones here, not all; method: immunoSEQ multiplex PCR. The sample lists fewer than 700,000 clones; 90% to 95% were seen once. CD45RO-negative, CCR7-selected cells formed the naive CD8 fraction, which excluded terminally differentiated effector memory CD45RA+ cells. Source material: naive CD8+ T cells sorted from blood. The receptor source for this set is a woman aged 25 to 45 in good health.

The V gene is TRBV9, the J gene TRBJ2-1; perhaps TRBD2 as D (6 bases). Deletions cut 4 bases from V and 8 bases from J, with 16 bases between. Germline lookup yields CDR1 SGDLS and CDR2 YYNGEE. This CDR3 comprises 14 residues. CDR3 region: CASSYSGPRDEQFF. The CDR3 DNA sequence: TGTGCCAGCAGCTACAGCGGGCCGAGGGATGAGCAGTTCTTC.

V and J are TRBV6-1 and TRBJ2-7; 7 bases align to TRBD2. The length of the CDR3 is 15 residues. V was clipped by 4 bases and J by 0 bases; unmatched bases: 6. Germline V CDR1 and CDR2: MNHNS, SASEGT. CDR3 sequence (DNA): TGTGCCAGCAGTGTAGCGGGCTCCAGCTCCTACGAGCAGTACTTC. Encoded protein: CASSVAGSSSYEQYF.

The genes are TRBV7-9 and TRBJ2-1; possible D gene TRBD1, 6 bases. V was trimmed by 5 bases and J by 4 bases, leaving 12 bases between them. Per the germline V gene, CDR1 is SEHNR and CDR2 is FQNEAQ (reference sequence). The CDR3 extends over 14 amino acids. The CDR3: CASSAVGAYNEQFF. CDR3 coding DNA: TGTGCCAGCAGCGCGGTGGGGGCTTACAATGAGCAGTTCTTC.

This chain joins TRBV7-9 and TRBJ1-1; maybe TRBD1 (6 bases). This CDR3 is 14 amino acids long. The V and J ends lost 3 bases and 2 bases respectively, with 10 bases between them. Germline values: CDR1 SEHNR, CDR2 FQNEAQ (reference sequence). CDR3 nucleotide sequence: TGTGCCAGCAGCTTCGGGGGGCCAAACACTGAAGCTTTCTTT. This sequence encodes CASSFGGPNTEAFF.

The rearrangement joins TRBV28 to TRBJ2-5; D gene uncertain. This CDR3 spans 10 amino acids. Germline CDR1 MDHEN, CDR2 SYDVKM. V was clipped by 3 bases and J by 5 bases, with 1 base between them. The DNA for the CDR3 is TGTGCCAGCAGTTTCGAGACCCAGTACTTC. Its protein product is CASSFETQYF.

The V gene is TRBV19, the J gene TRBJ2-3; D perhaps matches TRBD2 (5 bases). From germline, CDR1 is LNHDA and CDR2 SQIVND (reference sequence). The CDR3 contains 13 residues. V was pared by 1 base and J by 4 bases, with 6 bases between. The DNA for the CDR3 is TGTGCCAGTAGTATAGTGCGGGCAGATACGCAGTATTTT. Translated, it gives CASSIVRADTQYF.

The chain has TRBV28 and TRBJ2-7; TRBD2 agrees at 9 bases. This CDR3 spans 13 amino acids. Germline V gene data show CDR1 as MDHEN and CDR2 as SYDVKM. The V gene end was trimmed by 1 base and the J gene end by 11 bases; junction bases not matched to a gene: 6. CDR3 DNA: TGTGCCAGCAGTTTATCCCTAGCGGGACGAAAGTACTTC. Translated: CASSLSLAGRKYF.

A single count supports this clone. The V gene is TRBV27, the J gene TRBJ2-7; no reliable D call. The V end was cut by 8 bases, the J end by 5 bases, with 7 bases between. This CDR3 comprises 10 residues. Germline V gene lookup returns CDR1 MNHEY and CDR2 SMNVEV (reference sequence). CDR3 region: CASGNNEQYF. The CDR3 bases are TGTGCCAGCGGAAACAACGAGCAGTACTTC.

The rearrangement joins TRBV7-9 to TRBJ2-2; D is perhaps TRBD1 or TRBD2 (5 bases each). CDR3 length equals 15 residues. The germline V gene has CDR1 SEHNR and CDR2 FQNEAQ (reference sequence). Trimming took off 5 bases at V and 5 bases at J, with 15 bases between the two ends. This CDR3 reads CASSRGEEGTGELFF. CDR3 DNA sequence: TGTGCCAGCAGCCGAGGGGAAGAAGGTACCGGGGAGCTGTTTTTT.

The chain recombines TRBV6-1 with TRBJ1-1, with D perhaps matching TRBD1 (5 bases). Germline lookup yields CDR1 MNHNS and CDR2 SASEGT. The CDR3 covers 15 residues. Trimming stripped 5 bases from V and 1 base from J, with 14 bases between. Here the CDR3 reads CASSKTALQNTEAFF. CDR3 coding DNA: TGTGCCAGCAGTAAGACAGCTCTACAGAACACTGAAGCTTTCTTT.

V and J are TRBV5-8 and TRBJ1-1; the match to TRBD1 covers 7 bases. The germline gives CDR1 SGHTS, CDR2 YDEGEE. The ends lost 3 bases at V and 0 bases at J; junction bases unmatched: 11. The CDR3 has 17 residues. CDR3 in DNA: TGTGCCAGCAGCTGGGGGACAGAAAATACCATGAACACTGAAGCTTTCTTT. It is translated as CASSWGTENTMNTEAFF.

The chain joins TRBV4-2 to TRBJ2-5, with D possibly being TRBD2 (5 bases). The end of the DNA is better explained by TRBJ2-7, so the J call may be wrong. This CDR3 has 17 residues. Germline lookup yields CDR1 LGHNA and CDR2 YNFKEQ. In DNA form, the CDR3 reads TGTGCCAGCAGCCAAGATTGGATCGGCGGGCAGGCCTACGAGCAGTACTTC. This encodes CASSQDWIGGQAYEQYF.

The chain joins TRBV4-1 to TRBJ2-7; no clear D gene. V shed 1 base and J shed 6 bases, with 7 bases lying between them. This CDR3 comprises 12 residues. Germline lookup yields CDR1 MGHRA and CDR2 YSYEKL. The CDR3 sequence: CASSQGQVEQYF. The DNA of the CDR3 is TGCGCCAGCAGCCAAGGGCAGGTCGAGCAGTACTTC.

The V gene is TRBV7-9, the J gene TRBJ1-4; possible D gene TRBD1, 6 bases. The CDR3 is 15 amino acids. V lost 8 bases, J lost 5 bases, and 18 bases lay in between. Germline lookup yields CDR1 SEHNR and CDR2 FQNEAQ (reference sequence). CDR3 nucleotide sequence: TGTGCCAGCCACGATGGGGGCAGTGTAAATGAAAAACTGTTTTTT. This codes for CASHDGGSVNEKLFF.

The V call is TRBV5-6, the J call TRBJ2-5; 14 nucleotides agree with TRBD2. The DNA end is more similar to TRBJ2-7, so the J call may be wrong. The germline gives CDR1 SGHDT, CDR2 YYEEEE. CDR3 length equals 14 residues. This chain's CDR3 is CASRGLAGVDEQYF. CDR3 in DNA: TGTGCCAGCAGGGGACTAGCGGGAGTGGACGAGCAGTACTTC.

Regarding this clone: The sample carries other DNA sequences with the same CDR3. In DNA form, the CDR3 reads TGTGCCAGCAGTTTTGGACAGAGCTACGAGCAGTACTTC. Its protein is CASSFGQSYEQYF. This sequence joins TRBV27 and TRBJ2-7; maybe TRBD1 (6 bases). This CDR3 has 13 amino acids. Germline CDR1 MNHEY, CDR2 SMNVEV (reference sequence). Trimming stripped 3 bases from V and 3 bases from J, with 9 bases between.

The gene calls are TRBV5-1 and TRBJ2-7, with D possibly being TRBD2 (5 bases). The CDR3 is made up of 15 amino acids. CDR1 is SGHRS and CDR2 is YFSETQ in the germline V gene. V was clipped by 0 bases and J by 6 bases, with 16 bases between them. The CDR3 spells CASSLESPWTAEQYF. The CDR3 nucleotides read TGCGCCAGCAGCTTGGAATCCCCGTGGACTGCCGAGCAGTACTTC.

This chain joins TRBV29-1 and TRBJ2-7; 7 nucleotides agree with TRBD1. V lost 7 bases and J lost 0; bases outside the gene matches: 6. Germline V lookup: CDR1 SQVTM, CDR2 ANQGSEA. CDR3 length: 13 residues. CDR3 sequence (DNA): TGCAGCGCCTTGGACAGGAGCTCCTACGAGCAGTACTTC. Amino acids: CSALDRSSYEQYF.

The V gene is TRBV6-6, the J gene TRBJ2-1; D might be TRBD2 (6 bases). This CDR3 contains 16 residues. V was clipped by 4 bases and J by 2 bases, with 15 bases between them. Germline loops: CDR1 MNHNY, CDR2 SVGAGI (reference sequence). The CDR3 is CASSFFGRGTYNEQFF. The CDR3 bases are TGTGCCAGCAGTTTCTTCGGGAGAGGGACCTACAATGAGCAGTTCTTC.